This record concerns one T cell receptor beta chain sequence. There is no known antigen for this receptor. No much larger clone is present one base from it, and per-base qualities are unavailable. This sample is part of a study of TIL therapy for anti-PD-1-resistant metastatic lung cancer (dated by TCRdb to 2020 to 2023). For the study in its entirety: Tumors were harvested before any PD-1/PD-L1 blockade; patients then received nivolumab, and those progressing received lymphodepletion, expanded TIL infusion and IL-2. A median age of around 58 years (range about 35-75) and a median tumor PD-L1 proportion score of 5.5% to 7% were recorded among enrolled patients. The cohort was predominantly lung adenocarcinoma, with four EGFR-mutant and two ALK-rearranged tumors, and half of patients were current or former smokers. Across the cohort, whole-exome sequencing showed a median non-synonymous tumor mutation burden of about 1.6 mutations per megabase. T cell receptor beta sequencing of tumor and peripheral blood served to follow clonotypes across the tumor, the expanded TIL product, and serial blood samples.

General findings and caveats noted by the study authors: The baseline peripheral repertoire was partially replaced by infused TIL clonotypes, which then decayed over months, and no apparent association between persistence and response was found. Because the cohort was highly selected, with more treatment-naive, never-smoker and oncogene-addicted patients than is typical, generalizability is limited. The study protocol defined all tumor marker inferences as exploratory.

In the germline V gene, CDR1 corresponds to SNHLY and CDR2 to FYNNEI. The junction carries 11 bases between V and J, which are trimmed by 7 bases and 7 bases respectively. The CDR3 covers 13 residues, taking in both the cysteine and the phenylalanine. Here the CDR3 DNA is all that survives: 39 bases in frame from base 1. The time point label corresponds to: pre-treatment sample, taken before nivolumab and TIL therapy. Between October 2017 and early 2020, a dual-center phase I trial enrolled adults who had stage 4 NSCLC. Samples came from a single-arm, open-label phase I trial of tumor-infiltrating lymphocyte therapy with nivolumab in advanced non-small cell lung cancer. Blood mononuclear cells from EDTA tubes were isolated by Ficoll gradient, snap-frozen as pellets, and DNA was extracted with a Qiagen mini-prep kit. The immunoSEQ v3 hsTCRB kit was used to amplify TCR beta CDR3 regions from genomic DNA through bias-controlled multiplex PCR. TCR libraries were sequenced on an Illumina NextSeq 500 to roughly 2 million read pairs for survey level or about 5-6.5 million for deep level. Processing in the source paper ran as follows. V, D and J genes were assigned, non-productive sequences were removed, and clonality was reported by immunoSEQ Analyzer software. Repertoires were compared using productive Simpson clonality and Morisita overlap index of productive TRB rearrangements between infused TIL and blood. For each clone in blood, the absolute clonotype count was estimated by multiplying the lymphocyte count by the CD3+ fraction and by the clone's productive frequency. The source is immuneACCESS, and TCRdb retained only in-frame sequences with V and J called. Part of the clones is not carried over; for the studies checked, unresolved V genes explain less than half of this, and the remainder is unexplained. V, J and clone size are taken as reported in that table, and D and trimming were inferred from the DNA itself. Within this sample are more than 15,000 clones, with 60% to 80% of them counted one time only. 7.4% of the sample belongs to the ten largest clones.

Specimen: blood, collected at baseline. The source of this sequence is a person aged 30 to 80 with non-small cell lung cancer. This sequence uses TRBV2 and TRBJ1-6, with an unclear D gene assignment. Here the CDR3 is given as CASKGSSNSPLHF. In nucleotides, the sequence is TGTGCCAGCAAAGGCAGCTCAAATTCACCCCTCCACTTT.